These T cell receptor beta chains were read from a single sample in a study of beta chain features in type 1 diabetes. TCRdb keeps only in-frame clones here, not all; method: immunoSEQ multiplex PCR. The table includes about 660,000 clones, about 14% detected once. Material for sequencing was naive CD4+ T cells from blood. The receptors here all came from a man aged 18 to 30 with type 1 diabetes. Both conserved end residues are part of each CDR3. A D gene is named only where the DNA matches it firmly. Some rows mark clone size as missing; the rest say once, few, many or name a class of expanded clone.

J: TRBJ1-1
D: TRBD1
V: TRBV7-2
size: NA
CDR3: CASSLSRQGGLNTEAFF
DNA: TGTGCCAGCAGCCTCTCGAGGCAGGGGGGCCTGAACACTGAAGCTTTCTTT

J: TRBJ2-5
D: NA
V: TRBV11-2
size: few
CDR3: CASSLVRKETQYF
DNA: TGTGCCAGCAGCTTAGTAAGGAAAGAGACCCAGTACTTC

J: TRBJ1-6
D: NA
V: TRBV27
size: NA
CDR3: CASSPRSLGNSPLHF
DNA: TGTGCCAGCAGTCCACGGAGTTTGGGGAATTCACCCCTCCACTTT

J: TRBJ1-2
D: NA
V: TRBV9
size: few
CDR3: CASSVGDQMLGGYTF
DNA: TGTGCCAGCAGCGTAGGGGACCAAATGCTGGGTGGCTACACCTTC

J: TRBJ2-7
D: TRBD2
V: TRBV27
size: NA
CDR3: CASTMKGLASYEQYF
DNA: TGTGCCAGCACCATGAAGGGACTAGCCTCCTACGAGCAGTACTTC

J: TRBJ1-6
D: NA
V: TRBV7-9
size: few
CDR3: CASSPRGSYNSPLHF
DNA: TGTGCCAGCAGCCCCCGCGGCTCCTATAATTCACCCCTCCACTTT

J: TRBJ1-1
D: NA
V: TRBV6-5
size: few
CDR3: CASSPGMNTEAFF
DNA: TGTGCCAGCAGCCCCGGGATGAACACTGAAGCTTTCTTT

J: TRBJ1-1
D: NA
V: TRBV2
size: NA
CDR3: CASRMVGGRDRNTEAFF
DNA: TGTGCCAGCAGAATGGTCGGGGGCAGAGATAGGAACACTGAAGCTTTCTTT

J: TRBJ1-2
D: NA
V: TRBV29-1
size: few
CDR3: CSVEVVGGYTF
DNA: TGCAGCGTTGAAGTCGTGGGAGGCTACACCTTC

J: TRBJ2-3
D: TRBD2
V: TRBV4-1
size: few
CDR3: CASSHLLGLAGERADTQYF
DNA: TGCGCCAGCAGCCATCTGCTGGGACTAGCGGGAGAAAGGGCAGATACGCAGTATTTT

J: TRBJ2-1
D: NA
V: TRBV5-4
size: NA
CDR3: CASSFVRVRQRSYNEQFF
DNA: TGTGCCAGCAGCTTTGTTAGGGTGCGGCAGAGGTCCTACAATGAGCAGTTCTTC

J: TRBJ2-5
D: NA
V: TRBV5-1
size: NA
CDR3: CASSLVGQETQYF
DNA: TGCGCCAGCAGCTTGGTCGGCCAAGAGACCCAGTACTTC

J: TRBJ1-2
D: NA
V: TRBV11-2
size: NA
CDR3: CASSLGRLPSYTF
DNA: TGTGCCAGCAGCTTAGGAAGACTGCCCAGCTACACCTTC

J: TRBJ1-2
D: TRBD1
V: TRBV28
size: NA
CDR3: CASSPSPGTGNYGYTF
DNA: TGTGCCAGCAGTCCAAGTCCCGGGACAGGGAACTATGGCTACACCTTC

J: TRBJ2-3
D: TRBD2
V: TRBV4-1
size: NA
CDR3: CASSQGTSGRGDTQYF
DNA: TGCGCCAGCAGCCAAGGGACTAGCGGGAGGGGGGATACGCAGTATTTT

J: TRBJ2-4
D: NA
V: TRBV4-3
size: NA
CDR3: CASSQATGEDIQYF
DNA: TGCGCCAGCAGCCAAGCTACAGGGGAGGACATTCAGTACTTC

J: TRBJ2-1
D: TRBD2
V: TRBV5-1
size: NA
CDR3: CASSTGPRGGYNEQFF
DNA: TGCGCCAGCAGCACCGGACCCCGGGGAGGGTACAATGAGCAGTTCTTC

J: TRBJ2-1
D: NA
V: TRBV9
size: few
CDR3: CASSVGSGSYNEQFF
DNA: TGTGCCAGCAGCGTAGGAAGCGGCTCCTACAATGAGCAGTTCTTC

J: TRBJ2-2
D: TRBD1
V: TRBV10-2
size: NA
CDR3: CASSTGTGGTGELFF
DNA: TGCGCCAGCAGTACCGGGACAGGGGGCACCGGGGAGCTGTTTTTT

J: TRBJ2-3
D: NA
V: TRBV29-1
size: NA
CDR3: CSVVPLRTAYSDTQYF
DNA: TGCAGCGTTGTTCCCCTACGGACGGCATACTCAGATACGCAGTATTTT

J: TRBJ1-1
D: NA
V: TRBV5-1
size: few
CDR3: CASSFGGGTEAFF
DNA: TGCGCCAGCAGCTTCGGCGGGGGCACTGAAGCTTTCTTT

J: TRBJ2-2
D: NA
V: TRBV9
size: few
CDR3: CASSVVPNTGELFF
DNA: TGTGCCAGCAGCGTAGTTCCGAACACCGGGGAGCTGTTTTTT

J: TRBJ1-2
D: TRBD1
V: TRBV9
size: NA
CDR3: CASGPGTGYSRYGYTF
DNA: TGTGCCAGCGGTCCCGGGACAGGGTACAGCCGGTATGGCTACACCTTC

J: TRBJ2-5
D: NA
V: TRBV30
size: few
CDR3: CAWSGGLETQYF
DNA: TGTGCCTGGAGTGGGGGGCTAGAGACCCAGTACTTC

J: TRBJ2-7
D: TRBD2
V: TRBV7-2
size: NA
CDR3: CASSLVGTSETYEQYF
DNA: TGTGCCAGCAGCTTAGTGGGGACTAGCGAGACTTACGAGCAGTACTTC

J: TRBJ1-4
D: NA
V: TRBV30
size: few
CDR3: CAWSPWGGADKLFF
DNA: TGTGCCTGGAGTCCATGGGGGGGAGCGGATAAACTGTTTTTT

J: TRBJ2-7
D: NA
V: TRBV7-2
size: few
CDR3: CASSRRQSSYEQYF
DNA: TGTGCCAGCAGCAGACGACAGTCCTCCTACGAGCAGTACTTC

J: TRBJ2-3
D: NA
V: TRBV7-8
size: few
CDR3: CASSLAWRAYTDTQYF
DNA: TGTGCCAGCAGCTTAGCTTGGCGGGCGTACACAGATACGCAGTATTTT

J: TRBJ2-7
D: NA
V: TRBV7-2
size: few
CDR3: CASSLATRAYEQYF
DNA: TGTGCCAGCAGCTTAGCGACTAGAGCCTACGAGCAGTACTTC

J: TRBJ1-1
D: NA
V: TRBV9
size: few
CDR3: CASSVDAGKGKTEAFF
DNA: TGTGCCAGCAGCGTAGACGCAGGGAAGGGAAAAACTGAAGCTTTCTTT

J: TRBJ1-1
D: TRBD1
V: TRBV5-4
size: NA
CDR3: CASSRGTGGMNTEAFF
DNA: TGTGCCAGCAGTCGTGGGACAGGAGGAATGAACACTGAAGCTTTCTTT

J: TRBJ2-1
D: NA
V: TRBV5-1
size: NA
CDR3: CASSFSGQNYNEQFF
DNA: TGCGCCAGCAGCTTCTCGGGGCAGAACTACAATGAGCAGTTCTTC

J: TRBJ2-3
D: TRBD1
V: TRBV6-5
size: few
CDR3: CASSYDKGQGTDTQYF
DNA: TGTGCCAGCAGCTACGATAAGGGACAGGGGACAGATACGCAGTATTTT

J: TRBJ1-4
D: TRBD1
V: TRBV30
size: NA
CDR3: CAWSSGGSATNEKLFF
DNA: TGTGCCTGGAGTTCAGGGGGCAGTGCAACTAATGAAAAACTGTTTTTT

J: TRBJ2-7
D: TRBD2
V: TRBV13
size: NA
CDR3: CASSSSLLATYEQYF
DNA: TGTGCCAGCAGCTCCTCCTTACTAGCGACCTACGAGCAGTACTTC

J: TRBJ2-7
D: TRBD2
V: TRBV30
size: NA
CDR3: CAWSPGTSGRQYF
DNA: TGTGCCTGGAGTCCAGGGACTAGCGGGAGGCAGTACTTC

J: TRBJ1-1
D: TRBD1
V: TRBV5-1
size: few
CDR3: CASSQRTGAIDTEAFF
DNA: TGCGCCAGCAGCCAGCGGACAGGGGCTATCGACACTGAAGCTTTCTTT

J: TRBJ2-5
D: TRBD1
V: TRBV7-9
size: NA
CDR3: CASSRDRGPEETQYF
DNA: TGTGCCAGCAGCCGGGACAGGGGGCCGGAAGAGACCCAGTACTTC

J: TRBJ2-1
D: NA
V: TRBV2
size: NA
CDR3: CASTLLREQFF
DNA: TGTGCCAGCACCCTCCTTAGGGAGCAGTTCTTC

J: TRBJ2-7
D: NA
V: TRBV30
size: few
CDR3: CAWRPVGSYEQYF
DNA: TGTGCCTGGAGACCGGTTGGGTCCTACGAGCAGTACTTC

J: TRBJ2-2
D: NA
V: TRBV27
size: NA
CDR3: CASSFGQSRTGELFF
DNA: TGTGCCAGCAGTTTCGGGCAAAGTAGGACCGGGGAGCTGTTTTTT

J: TRBJ2-1
D: TRBD2
V: TRBV5-8
size: NA
CDR3: CASSEQRTSGIINEQFF
DNA: TGTGCCAGCAGCGAGCAGAGGACTAGCGGGATAATTAATGAGCAGTTCTTC

J: TRBJ1-1
D: TRBD1
V: TRBV7-9
size: few
CDR3: CASSLERDSSEAFF
DNA: TGTGCCAGCAGCTTAGAGCGGGACAGTTCTGAAGCTTTCTTT

J: TRBJ1-1
D: NA
V: TRBV11-1
size: NA
CDR3: CASSSRGGTEAFF
DNA: TGTGCCAGCAGCTCCCGAGGAGGCACTGAAGCTTTCTTT

J: TRBJ1-3
D: NA
V: TRBV20-1
size: few
CDR3: CSARQSAIYF
DNA: TGCAGTGCTAGACAGTCGGCCATATATTTT

J: TRBJ2-5
D: NA
V: TRBV5-6
size: few
CDR3: CASSLEETQYF
DNA: TGTGCCAGCAGCTTGGAGGAGACCCAGTACTTC

J: TRBJ2-5
D: NA
V: TRBV7-3
size: few
CDR3: CASSLVREETQYF
DNA: TGTGCCAGCAGCTTAGTCAGAGAAGAGACCCAGTACTTC

J: TRBJ2-1
D: NA
V: TRBV19
size: few
CDR3: CASSMGGSYNEQFF
DNA: TGTGCCAGTAGTATGGGTGGTTCCTACAATGAGCAGTTCTTC

J: TRBJ2-5
D: NA
V: TRBV5-4
size: NA
CDR3: CASSTWKETQYF
DNA: TGTGCCAGCAGCACCTGGAAAGAGACCCAGTACTTC

J: TRBJ2-1
D: NA
V: TRBV5-6
size: few
CDR3: CASSLGRGASSEQFF
DNA: TGTGCCAGCAGCTTGGGGAGGGGCGCCTCGTCTGAGCAGTTCTTC

J: TRBJ2-2
D: NA
V: TRBV18
size: few
CDR3: CASSPRWGDVTGELFF
DNA: TGTGCCAGCTCTCCCCGTTGGGGCGATGTCACCGGGGAGCTGTTTTTT

J: TRBJ2-5
D: NA
V: TRBV15
size: few
CDR3: CATSREGTARGTQYF
DNA: TGTGCCACCAGCAGGGAGGGGACAGCACGGGGGACCCAGTACTTC